The next 19 T cell receptor beta chains were all read from a single sample in a study of CD8 T cells in ankylosing spondylitis (dated by TCRdb to 2015 to 2018). On the study overall, not on this receptor specifically: A TCR beta motif made up of eight highly homologous amino acid variants appeared to be characteristic of blood from ankylosing spondylitis patients.

Receptor amplification or capture employed 5' RACE. TCRdb lists the instrument as Illumina HiSeq 2500. TCRdb reran the public reads through fastp at Q25 and MiXCR, keeping productive beta chains. Rows with a matching CDR3 protein are joined into one entry that keeps the most common DNA and genes. The sample has over 700,000 distinct CDR3 sequences on record, 15% to 20% of them singletons. The ten largest clones represent around 19% of the sample. No antigen is known for these receptors. Sequencing was carried out using blood, either unsorted or a sorted T cell fraction (not recorded which). These receptors were taken from a male donor with ankylosing spondylitis.

This chain uses TRBV5-1 with TRBJ2-7; 10 bases agree with TRBD2. The CDR3 length is 17 residues. V was clipped by 3 bases and J by 3 bases; unmatched bases: 12. The germline CDR1 and CDR2 sequences are SGHRS and YFSETQ. CDR3 bases: TGCGCCAGCAGCTCGGAAGCGGCGGGACTAGCGTTCTACGAGCAGTACTTC. Translated, it gives CASSSEAAGLAFYEQYF.

J is TRBJ1-1 and V is TRBV15, with TRBD1 matching over 7 bases. With V trimmed by 2 bases and J by 0 bases, 3 bases remained unmatched. Germline-derived CDR1 and CDR2 are LNHNV and YYDKDF (reference sequence). The length of the CDR3 is 15 residues. The CDR3 loop reads CATSRPGTVNTEAFF. CDR3 coding DNA: TGTGCCACCAGCAGACCCGGGACAGTGAACACTGAAGCTTTCTTT. Based on the CDR3 plus reference TRBV15 and TRBJ1-1, the full variable domain is DAMVIQNPRYQVTQFGKPVTLSCSQTLNHNVMYWYQQKSSQAPKLLFHYYDKDFNNEADTPDNFQSRRPNTSFCFLDIRSPGLGDTAMYLCATSRPGTVNTEAFFGQGTRLTVV.

In this sample, this clonotype turned up a few times. The chain couples TRBV20-1 to TRBJ2-1; D uncertain. Between the trimmed V and J ends, which lost 6 bases and 5 bases, there was a span of 14 bases. The CDR3 has 13 residues. Germline V CDR1 and CDR2: DFQATT, SNEGSKA (reference sequence). In DNA form, the CDR3 reads TGCAGTGCGAAAGGGTCTCCAAACAATGAGCAGTTCTTC. It translates to CSAKGSPNNEQFF.

Ten or more counts support this clonotype. The V and J genes are TRBV7-2 and TRBJ1-1, with a possible D match to TRBD1 (5 bases). The V end lost 1 base, the J end lost 2 bases, and 14 bases lay between the germline ends. CDR1 SGHTA and CDR2 FQGNSA come from the germline V gene. The CDR3 extends over 16 amino acids. The CDR3 DNA follows: TGTGCCAGCAGCTTAGGGAGAGGGGCCCTAAACACTGAAGCTTTCTTT. Encoded protein: CASSLGRGALNTEAFF.

This clonotype turned up a few times. V usage is TRBV28 and J usage is TRBJ2-7, with 7 bases fitting TRBD1. Losses at the gene ends were 5 bases for V and 4 bases for J; bases not matched to a gene: 11. This CDR3 has 15 amino acids. Germline V CDR1 and CDR2: MDHEN, SYDVKM. CDR3 amino acids: CASSPAGTELYEQYF. In DNA, the CDR3 is TGTGCCAGCAGTCCCGCCGGGACAGAGTTATACGAGCAGTACTTC.

V is TRBV15 and J is TRBJ2-7; 7 nucleotides align to TRBD1. The ends lost 5 bases at V and 2 bases at J; junction bases unmatched: 6. Germline CDR1 and CDR2: LNHNV and YYDKDF (reference sequence). This CDR3 has 14 residues. CDR3 DNA: TGTGCCACCAGCGGCACCCAGGGGGCCTACGAGCAGTACTTC. The encoded protein is CATSGTQGAYEQYF.

This clonotype was counted only a few times. The genes are TRBV29-1 and TRBJ2-5; 10 positions agree with TRBD1. Germline values: CDR1 SQVTM, CDR2 ANQGSEA. Trimming removed 4 bases from V and 4 bases from J; junction bases left unmatched: 6. This CDR3 spans 14 amino acids. DNA for the CDR3: TGCAGCGTTGTAAGGGGGACAGGGGCAGAGACCCAGTACTTC. The encoded protein is CSVVRGTGAETQYF.

This clonotype was picked up a small number of times. The chain has TRBV12-3 or TRBV12-4 and TRBJ2-1; D might be TRBD2 (7 bases). The CDR3 contains 16 residues. Between the trimmed V and J ends, which lost 6 bases and 5 bases, there was a span of 20 bases. CDR3 region: CASRSPSGAGDNEQFF. CDR3 in DNA: TGTGCCAGCAGATCACCCTCGGGGGCGGGAGACAATGAGCAGTTCTTC.

This rearrangement joins TRBV12-3 or TRBV12-4 to TRBJ1-2; the D gene is possibly TRBD1 (6 bases). This CDR3 comprises 15 residues. Trimming took off 6 bases at V and 0 bases at J, with 14 bases between the two ends. Here the CDR3 reads CASRTRQASNYGYTF. The DNA of the CDR3 is TGTGCCAGCAGGACGCGACAGGCCTCTAACTATGGCTACACCTTC.

The rearrangement joins TRBV5-1 to TRBJ1-1, with D possibly TRBD1 on 5 matching bases. This CDR3 contains 16 residues. Trimming shortened V by 0 bases and J by 1 base, and 13 bases separated the two germline ends. CDR1 and CDR2 (germline): SGHRS, YFSETQ. For the CDR3, the DNA is TGCGCCAGCAGCTTGGCCCTAACCCAGGGGAACACTGAAGCTTTCTTT. The encoded protein is CASSLALTQGNTEAFF.

This clonotype came up many times. The chain recombines TRBV6-1 with TRBJ1-1; 7 nucleotides match TRBD1. Germline V gene lookup returns CDR1 MNHNS and CDR2 SASEGT. The CDR3 has 15 amino acids. After removal of 10 bases from V and 3 bases from J, the junction contained 14 bases not matched to a gene. CDR3: CATQRGTVGDTEAFF. The DNA of the CDR3 is TGTGCCACCCAAAGGGGGACAGTCGGGGACACTGAAGCTTTCTTT.

The CDR3 reads CAWNEGAKTEAFF. The CDR3 DNA sequence: TGTGCCTGGAACGAGGGGGCAAAGACTGAAGCTTTCTTT. This chain links TRBV30 with TRBJ1-1, with TRBD1 matching 7 bases. V lost 4 bases, J lost 5 bases, and 7 bases stayed unmatched. The germline V gene has CDR1 GTSNPN and CDR2 SVGIG (reference sequence). The CDR3 is 13 amino acids.

The genes are TRBV12-3 or TRBV12-4 and TRBJ1-4, with 7 bases aligning to TRBD1. This CDR3 is built from 14 residues. The V segment lost 3 bases and the J segment 10 bases; nucleotides outside the gene matches: 8. The DNA for the CDR3 is TGTGCCAGCAGTTTGGCTGCAGGGGGGGGAAAACTGTTTTTT. Encoded protein: CASSLAAGGGKLFF.

The rearrangement uses TRBV5-1 and TRBJ2-6, with 7 bases fitting TRBD1. Losses at the gene ends were 7 bases for V and 0 bases for J; bases not matched to a gene: 10. The V gene's germline CDR1 is SGHRS and CDR2 YFSETQ. The CDR3 spans 17 residues. The CDR3 loop is CASATGTAFSGANVLTF. The CDR3 DNA reads TGCGCCAGCGCAACGGGGACAGCGTTCTCTGGGGCCAACGTCCTGACTTTC.

This clonotype was seen a handful of times. The chain uses TRBV4-1 and TRBJ2-1, with 9 bases fitting TRBD2. The CDR3 loop spans 16 amino acids. CDR1 and CDR2 from the germline V gene are MGHRA and YSYEKL. V gave up 5 bases and J gave up 7 bases; unmatched junction bases: 12. The CDR3 DNA sequence: TGCGCCAGCAGCACCCGGACTAGCGCCATAAATAATGAGCAGTTCTTC. Amino acid sequence: CASSTRTSAINNEQFF.

The chain has TRBV10-3 and TRBJ2-7; 9 nucleotides match TRBD1. V was clipped by 0 bases and J by 5 bases; unmatched bases: 8. CDR1 and CDR2 (germline): ENHRY, SYGVKD. This CDR3 is 16 amino acids long. CDR3 sequence: CAISESTGTGYNEQYF. The CDR3 DNA follows: TGTGCCATCAGTGAGTCGACCGGGACAGGGTATAACGAGCAGTACTTC.

This chain uses TRBV29-1 with TRBJ2-1, with D perhaps TRBD2 (7 bases). Deletions cut 8 bases from V and 7 bases from J, with 18 bases between. Germline lookup yields CDR1 SQVTM and CDR2 ANQGSEA. The CDR3 length is 13 residues. The CDR3 region is CSSSYREGNEQFF. CDR3 bases: TGCAGCTCCAGTTACAGGGAGGGGAATGAGCAGTTCTTC.

This clonotype was recorded a few times. The chain links TRBV28 to TRBJ2-7; TRBD2 might be the D (6 bases). This CDR3 region has 12 residues. V was trimmed by 5 bases and J by 6 bases, leaving 11 bases between them. Germline V gene data show CDR1 as MDHEN and CDR2 as SYDVKM. The CDR3 is CASSAGSGEQYF. The CDR3 nucleotides are TGTGCCAGCAGTGCGGGGTCGGGCGAGCAGTACTTC.

This clonotype was counted between two and nine times. V and J are TRBV12-3 or TRBV12-4 and TRBJ2-3, with D perhaps matching TRBD2 (7 bases). V shed 8 bases and J shed 5 bases, with 20 bases lying between them. CDR3 length: 15 amino acids. DNA of the CDR3: TGTGCCAGCGGTCCTCTAGCGGCCAGGGGAGATACGCAGTATTTT. This translates into CASGPLAARGDTQYF.